This T cell receptor (beta chain) was recovered during a study of graft-versus-host responses after intestinal transplantation. On this clone itself: Its antigen is not identified.

CDR3 size: 14 residues. The ends were cut back, 0 bases at V and 5 bases at J, with 12 bases in the middle. From germline, CDR1 is SGHTS and CDR2 YDEGEE. The repertoire was sequenced with immunoSEQ multiplex PCR; TCRdb's copy has only in-frame clones and lacks some. The sample includes some 87,000 clones, approximately 92% seen only once; the top ten take 1.1%. Findings of the study overall: Early after transplant, HvG declines were associated with peak levels of circulating GvH clones. GvH clones were identified in recipient marrow, with some first appearing in ileum or blood.

The receptor comes from a human donor who was the organ donor for an intestinal transplant. The sequencing used unstimulated CD8+ T cells sorted from spleen or lymph node cells, collected before transplant. The chain employs TRBV5-8 and TRBJ2-7, with D possibly being TRBD2 (5 bases). The DNA of the CDR3 is TGTGCCAGCAGCTTGGGACGGGGAATGAACGAGCAGTACTTC. Translated: CASSLGRGMNEQYF.